Below, 5 T cell receptor beta chains from the same sample are listed, as sequenced in a study of beta chain features in type 1 diabetes. Whole-study findings and limits: Type 1 diabetes patients had TCRB CDR3s that were shorter (moderately but significantly so) in all four CD4+ subsets.

These receptors have no identified antigens. TCRB transcripts that were expressed got sequenced, as all of the isolated RNA had been reverse transcribed. The protocol was immunoSEQ multiplex PCR, while the TCRdb copy is restricted to in-frame clones and leaves out a portion. The sample records 600,000 or so clones, about an eighth being singletons. Sequences were obtained from naive CD4+ T cells from blood. The receptors come from a young man with type 1 diabetes.

The chain couples TRBV11-1 to TRBJ2-6, with TRBD1 matching 8 bases. The CDR3 loop spans 16 amino acids. V lost 8 bases, J lost 0 bases, and 6 bases stayed unmatched. CDR1 is SGHAT and CDR2 is FQDESV in the germline V gene (reference sequence). CDR3 region: CASGVGQGSGANVLTF. The CDR3 nucleotides read TGTGCCAGCGGGGTCGGACAGGGCTCTGGGGCCAACGTCCTGACTTTC.

This clone was found a few times. The chain employs TRBV4-1 and TRBJ2-1; D uncertain. This CDR3 is 17 amino acids long. Per germline, CDR1 MGHRA and CDR2 YSYEKL. Trimming shortened V by 0 bases and J by 0 bases, and 12 bases separated the two germline ends. The CDR3 here is CASSQDLELSSYNEQFF. CDR3 coding DNA: TGCGCCAGCAGCCAAGATTTGGAGTTGAGCTCCTACAATGAGCAGTTCTTC.

J is TRBJ1-1 and V is TRBV4-1; TRBD1 matches 7 bases. V was pared by 2 bases and J by 1 base, with 4 bases of the junction left unmatched. The V gene's germline CDR1 is MGHRA and CDR2 YSYEKL. The length of the CDR3 is 15 residues. CDR3 protein: CASSQPRTGNTEAFF. The CDR3 DNA is TGCGCCAGCAGCCAACCCAGGACAGGGAACACTGAAGCTTTCTTT.

This clone was seen only a few times. The chain employs TRBV4-3 and TRBJ2-7, with D tentatively TRBD2 (5 bases). The CDR3 totals 15 residues. V was clipped by 1 base and J by 6 bases, with 16 bases between them. Germline-derived CDR1 and CDR2 are LGHNA and YSLEER. CDR3: CASSQGLSLGSEQYF. CDR3 in DNA: TGCGCCAGCAGCCAAGGACTTTCATTAGGGAGCGAGCAGTACTTC.

This clone has a handful of counts. The V and J genes are TRBV29-1 and TRBJ2-5, with D possibly TRBD1 on 7 matching bases. V lost 7 bases and J 5 bases, leaving 14 bases between the germline ends. CDR3 length equals 12 residues. CDR1 is SQVTM, CDR2 ANQGSEA, per germline. The DNA for the CDR3 is TGCAGCGCCTGGACAGGAGGGGAGACCCAGTACTTC. This encodes CSAWTGGETQYF.